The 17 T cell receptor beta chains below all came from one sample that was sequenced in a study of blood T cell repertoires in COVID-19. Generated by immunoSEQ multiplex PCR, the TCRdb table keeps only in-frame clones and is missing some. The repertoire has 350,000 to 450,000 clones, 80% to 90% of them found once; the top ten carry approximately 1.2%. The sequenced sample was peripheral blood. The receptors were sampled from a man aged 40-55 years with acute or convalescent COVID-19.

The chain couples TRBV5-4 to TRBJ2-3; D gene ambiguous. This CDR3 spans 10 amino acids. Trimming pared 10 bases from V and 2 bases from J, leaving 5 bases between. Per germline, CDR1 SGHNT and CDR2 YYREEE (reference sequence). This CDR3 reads CAEDTDTQYF. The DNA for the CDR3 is TGTGCCGAGGACACAGATACGCAGTATTTT.

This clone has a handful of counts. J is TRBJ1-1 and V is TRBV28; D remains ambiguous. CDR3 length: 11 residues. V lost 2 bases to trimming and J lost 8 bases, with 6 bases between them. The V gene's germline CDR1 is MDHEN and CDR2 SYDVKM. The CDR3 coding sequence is TGTGCCAGCAGTTTAGTGAGCGAAGCTTTCTTT. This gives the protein CASSLVSEAFF.

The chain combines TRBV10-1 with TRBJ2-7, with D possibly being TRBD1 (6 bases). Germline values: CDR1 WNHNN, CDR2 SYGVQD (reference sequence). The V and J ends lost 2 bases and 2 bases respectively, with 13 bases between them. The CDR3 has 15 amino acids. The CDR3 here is CASSETQGSTYEQYF. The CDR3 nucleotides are TGCGCCAGCAGTGAGACGCAGGGGTCTACCTACGAGCAGTACTTC.

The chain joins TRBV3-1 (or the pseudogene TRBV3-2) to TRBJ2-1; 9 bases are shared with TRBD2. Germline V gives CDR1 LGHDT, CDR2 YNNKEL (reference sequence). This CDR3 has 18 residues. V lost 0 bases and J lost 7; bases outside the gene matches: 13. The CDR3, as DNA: TGTGCCAGCAGCCAAGATCCCAAGACTAGCGGTTCTTTTAATGAGCAGTTCTTC. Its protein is CASSQDPKTSGSFNEQFF.

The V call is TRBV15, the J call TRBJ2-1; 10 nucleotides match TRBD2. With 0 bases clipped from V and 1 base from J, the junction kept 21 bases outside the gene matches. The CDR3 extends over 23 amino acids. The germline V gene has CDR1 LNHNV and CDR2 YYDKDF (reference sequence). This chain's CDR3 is CATSRDRVVWASGGYPSYNEQFF. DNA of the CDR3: TGTGCCACCAGCAGAGATCGGGTAGTTTGGGCTAGCGGGGGTTACCCTTCCTACAATGAGCAGTTCTTC.

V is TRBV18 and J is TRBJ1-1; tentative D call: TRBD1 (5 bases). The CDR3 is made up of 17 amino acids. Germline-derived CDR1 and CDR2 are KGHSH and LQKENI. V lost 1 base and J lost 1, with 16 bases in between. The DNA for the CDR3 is TGTGCCAGCTCACCACTGAATTCCTTTGGGGCGAACACTGAAGCTTTCTTT. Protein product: CASSPLNSFGANTEAFF.

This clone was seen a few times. DNA for the CDR3: TGTGCCAGCAGGGAGGGAAGTAGCAATCAGCCCCAGCATTTT. It yields the protein CASREGSSNQPQHF. This chain joins TRBV6-5 and TRBJ1-5; D is ambiguous. Germline V gives CDR1 MNHEY, CDR2 SVGAGI. The CDR3 loop spans 14 amino acids. V lost 6 bases to trimming and J lost 0 bases, with 9 bases between them.

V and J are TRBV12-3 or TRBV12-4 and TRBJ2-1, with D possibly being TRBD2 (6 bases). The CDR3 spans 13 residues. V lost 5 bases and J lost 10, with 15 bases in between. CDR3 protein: CASSPRLVWEQFF. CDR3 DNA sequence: TGTGCCAGCAGTCCCCGACTAGTCTGGGAGCAGTTCTTC.

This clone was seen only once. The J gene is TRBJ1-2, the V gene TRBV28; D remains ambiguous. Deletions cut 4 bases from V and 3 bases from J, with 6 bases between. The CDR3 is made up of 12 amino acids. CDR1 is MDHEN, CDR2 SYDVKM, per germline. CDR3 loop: CASSYGDYGYTF. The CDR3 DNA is TGTGCCAGCAGTTACGGTGACTATGGCTACACCTTC.

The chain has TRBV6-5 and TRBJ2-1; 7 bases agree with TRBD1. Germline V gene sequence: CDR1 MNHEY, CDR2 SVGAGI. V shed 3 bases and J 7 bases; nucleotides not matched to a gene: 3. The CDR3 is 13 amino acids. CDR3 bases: TGTGCCAGCAGTTATTACAGGGGAAATGAGCAGTTCTTC. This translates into CASSYYRGNEQFF.

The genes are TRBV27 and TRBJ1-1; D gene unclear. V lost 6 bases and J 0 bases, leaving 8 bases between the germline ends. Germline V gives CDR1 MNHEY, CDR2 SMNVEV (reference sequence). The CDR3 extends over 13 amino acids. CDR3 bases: TGTGCCAGCAGACGCGATATGAACACTGAAGCTTTCTTT. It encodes CASRRDMNTEAFF.

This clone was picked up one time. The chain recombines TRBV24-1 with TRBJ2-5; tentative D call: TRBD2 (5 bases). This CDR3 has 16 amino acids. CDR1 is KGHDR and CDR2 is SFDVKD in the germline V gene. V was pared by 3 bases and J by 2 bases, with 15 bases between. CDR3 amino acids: CATSDSRGIGQETQYF. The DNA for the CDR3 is TGTGCCACCAGTGATAGTAGAGGGATCGGGCAAGAGACCCAGTACTTC.

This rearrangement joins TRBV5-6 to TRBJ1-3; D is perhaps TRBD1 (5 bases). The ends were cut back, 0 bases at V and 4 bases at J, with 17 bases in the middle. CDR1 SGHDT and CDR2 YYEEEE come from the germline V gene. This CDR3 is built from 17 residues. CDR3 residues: CASSLDYKGRLGNTIYF. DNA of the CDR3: TGTGCCAGCAGCTTGGATTATAAGGGGCGCTTAGGAAACACCATATATTTT.

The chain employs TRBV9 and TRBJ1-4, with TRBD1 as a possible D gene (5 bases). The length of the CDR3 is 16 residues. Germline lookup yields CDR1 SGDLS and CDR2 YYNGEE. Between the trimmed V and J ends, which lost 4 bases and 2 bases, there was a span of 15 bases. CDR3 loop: CASSPADGGTNEKLFF. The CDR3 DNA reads TGTGCCAGCAGCCCCGCCGACGGGGGGACTAATGAAAAACTGTTTTTT.

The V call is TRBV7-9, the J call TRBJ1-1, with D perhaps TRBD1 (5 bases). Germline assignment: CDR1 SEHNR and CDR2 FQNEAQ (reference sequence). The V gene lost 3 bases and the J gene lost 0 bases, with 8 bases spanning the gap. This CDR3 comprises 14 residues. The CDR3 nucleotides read TGTGCCAGCAGCTTGGACAAATTGAACACTGAAGCTTTCTTT. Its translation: CASSLDKLNTEAFF.

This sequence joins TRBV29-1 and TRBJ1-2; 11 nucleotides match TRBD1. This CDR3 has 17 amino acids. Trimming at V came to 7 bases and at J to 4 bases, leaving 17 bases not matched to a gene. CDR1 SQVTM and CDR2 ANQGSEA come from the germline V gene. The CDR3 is CSGSTWTGGGLVYGYTF. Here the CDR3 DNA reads TGCAGCGGTTCCACCTGGACAGGGGGCGGTTTGGTCTATGGCTACACCTTC.

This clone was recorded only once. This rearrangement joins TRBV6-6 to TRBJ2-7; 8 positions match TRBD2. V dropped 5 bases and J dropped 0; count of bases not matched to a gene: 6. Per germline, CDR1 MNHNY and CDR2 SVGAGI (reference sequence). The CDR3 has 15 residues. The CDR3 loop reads CASSPGGGSSYEQYF. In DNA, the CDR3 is TGTGCCAGCAGTCCCGGCGGGGGGAGCTCCTACGAGCAGTACTTC.